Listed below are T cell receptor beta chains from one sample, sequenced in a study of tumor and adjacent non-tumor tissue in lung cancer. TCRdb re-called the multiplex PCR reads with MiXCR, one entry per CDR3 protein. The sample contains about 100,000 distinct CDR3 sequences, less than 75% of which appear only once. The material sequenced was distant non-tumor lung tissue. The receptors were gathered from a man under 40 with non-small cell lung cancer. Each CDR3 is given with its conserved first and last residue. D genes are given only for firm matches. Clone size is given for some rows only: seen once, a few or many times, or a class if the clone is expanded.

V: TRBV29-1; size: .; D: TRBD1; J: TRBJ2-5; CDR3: CSAEGQGLETQYF; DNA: TGCAGCGCTGAAGGACAGGGTTTGGAGACCCAGTACTTC
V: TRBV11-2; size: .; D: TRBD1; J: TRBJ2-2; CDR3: CASSTGTGLNIGELFF; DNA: TGTGCCAGCAGCACCGGGACAGGACTAAACATCGGGGAGCTGTTTTTT
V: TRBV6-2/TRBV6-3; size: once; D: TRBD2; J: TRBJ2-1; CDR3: CAGTSSEGVAGVREQFF; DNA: TGTGCCGGCACTTCCTCCGAGGGGGTAGCGGGAGTGCGTGAGCAGTTCTTC
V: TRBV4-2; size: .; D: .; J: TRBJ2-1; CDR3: CASSQDPDGDELFF; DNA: TGTGCCAGTAGCCAAGACCCCGACGGGGATGAGCTGTTCTTC
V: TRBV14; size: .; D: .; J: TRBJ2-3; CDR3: CASSQDPTASHRGTQYF; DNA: TGTGCCAGCAGCCAAGATCCCACAGCATCCCACCGAGGTACGCAGTATTTT
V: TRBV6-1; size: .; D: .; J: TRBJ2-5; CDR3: CGSSETSIGETQYF; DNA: TGTGGCAGCAGTGAAACTAGCATTGGAGAGACCCAGTACTTC
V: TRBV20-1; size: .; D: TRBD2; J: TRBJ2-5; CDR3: CSTRVGGKTQYF; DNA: TGCAGTACTAGAGTCGGGGGGAAGACCCAGTACTTT
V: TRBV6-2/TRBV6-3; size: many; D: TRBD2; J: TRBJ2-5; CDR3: CASSYGGGVSSETQYF; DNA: TGTGCCAGCAGTTACGGCGGGGGGGTATCATCGGAGACCCAGTACTTC
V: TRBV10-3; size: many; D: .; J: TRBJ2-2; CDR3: CAISLRRENTGELFF; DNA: TGTGCCATCAGTCTTAGGCGGGAGAACACCGGGGAGCTGTTTTTT
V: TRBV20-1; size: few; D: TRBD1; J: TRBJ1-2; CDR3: CSARGGQEYGYTF; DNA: TGCAGTGCTAGAGGAGGACAGGAGTATGGCTACACCTTC
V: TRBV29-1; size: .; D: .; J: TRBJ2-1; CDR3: CNVTEWSWEFF; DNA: TGCAACGTGACAGAGTGGTCCTGGGAGTTCTTC
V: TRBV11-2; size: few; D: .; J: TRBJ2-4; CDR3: CASSLGEDIQYF; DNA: TGTGCCAGCAGCTTAGGGGAGGACATTCAGTACTTC
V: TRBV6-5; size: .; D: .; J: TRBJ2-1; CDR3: CASSFRQRGNEQFF; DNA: TGTGCCAGCAGTTTCAGACAGCGTGGCAATGAGCAGTTCTTC
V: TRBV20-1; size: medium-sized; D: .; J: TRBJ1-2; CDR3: CSLWTVYGYTF; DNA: TGCAGTCTATGGACAGTCTATGGCTACACCTTC
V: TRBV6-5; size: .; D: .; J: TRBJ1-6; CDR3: CASSSGGRAHSPLHF; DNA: TGTGCTAGCAGTTCGGGCGGCAGGGCGCATTCACCCCTCCACTTT
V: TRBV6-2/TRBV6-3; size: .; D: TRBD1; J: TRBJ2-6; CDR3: CANSSRGPGTNVLTF; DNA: TGTGCCAACAGTTCTAGGGGGCCCGGAACCAACGTCCTGACTTTC
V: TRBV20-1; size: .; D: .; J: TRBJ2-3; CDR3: CNARVVSKGDTQYF; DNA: TGCAATGCTAGAGTGGTCAGTAAGGGAGATACGCAGTATTTT
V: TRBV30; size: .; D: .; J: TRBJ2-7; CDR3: CAWTRSGYEQYF; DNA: TGTGCCTGGACCCGATCGGGCTACGAGCAGTACTTC
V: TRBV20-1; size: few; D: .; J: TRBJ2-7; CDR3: CSARDLPYEQYF; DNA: TGCAGTGCTAGAGATCTGCCCTACGAGCAGTACTTC
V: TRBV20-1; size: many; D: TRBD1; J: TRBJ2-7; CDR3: CSALRQGVNYEQYF; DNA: TGCAGTGCTCTCAGACAGGGGGTAAACTACGAGCAGTACTTC
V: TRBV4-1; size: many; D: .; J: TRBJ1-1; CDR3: CASSQVRGIGNTEAFF; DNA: TGCGCCAGCAGCCAAGTTAGGGGGATAGGGAACACTGAAGCTTTCTTT
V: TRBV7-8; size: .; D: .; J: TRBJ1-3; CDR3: CASSDTFSYRRGSGNIIYF; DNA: TGTGCCAGCAGCGACACTTTTAGTTACAGGCGAGGCTCTGGAAACATCATATATTTT
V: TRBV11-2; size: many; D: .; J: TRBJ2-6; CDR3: CASTLGSSGANVLTF; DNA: TGTGCCAGCACATTAGGAAGCTCTGGGGCCAACGTCCTGACTTTC
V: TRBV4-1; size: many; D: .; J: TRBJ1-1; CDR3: CASSDDTQNTEAFF; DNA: TGCGCCAGCAGCGATGACACTCAGAACACTGAAGCTTTCTTT
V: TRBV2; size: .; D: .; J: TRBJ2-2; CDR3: CASRRTGNTGELFF; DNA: TGTGCCAGCAGAAGGACGGGTAACACCGGGGAGCTGTTTTTT
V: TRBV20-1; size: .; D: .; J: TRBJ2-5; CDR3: CSARLGGGQETQYF; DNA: TGCAGTGCTAGACTAGGGGGGGGCCAAGAGACCCAGTACTTC
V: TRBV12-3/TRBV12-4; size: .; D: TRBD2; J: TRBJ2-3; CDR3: CASSLTPGRAEGTQYF; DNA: TGTGCCAGCAGTTTAACGCCGGGGAGGGCGGAAGGTACGCAGTATTTT
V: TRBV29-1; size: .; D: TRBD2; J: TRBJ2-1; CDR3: CSVLISPSGSANEQFF; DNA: TGCAGCGTCCTGATATCCCCTAGCGGGAGTGCCAACGAGCAGTTCTTC
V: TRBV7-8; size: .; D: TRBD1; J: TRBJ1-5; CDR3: CASSSLTGDQPQHF; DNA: TGTGCCAGCAGCTCCCTTACAGGGGACCAACCCCAGCATTTT
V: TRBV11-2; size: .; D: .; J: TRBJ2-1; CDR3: CVSSLRPLGGGSCNEQFF; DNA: TGTGTCAGCAGCTTACGCCCCCTTGGCGGCGGTTCCTGCAATGAGCAGTTCTTC
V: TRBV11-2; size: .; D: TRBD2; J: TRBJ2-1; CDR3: CASSRMILAGDNEQFF; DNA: TGTGCCAGCAGCCGGATGATACTAGCGGGGGACAATGAGCAGTTCTTC
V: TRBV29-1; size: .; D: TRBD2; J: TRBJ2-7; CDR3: CSVVGGRADKEQYF; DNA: TGCAGCGTTGTGGGCGGGAGGGCCGATAAAGAGCAGTACTTC
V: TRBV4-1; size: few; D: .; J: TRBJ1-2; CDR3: CASSRDLQDYGYTF; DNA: TGCGCCAGCAGCCGAGATCTGCAGGACTATGGCTACACCTTC
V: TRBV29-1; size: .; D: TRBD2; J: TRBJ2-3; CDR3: CSVELAGDGDTQYF; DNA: TGCAGCGTTGAGCTAGCGGGGGACGGGGATACACAGTATTTT
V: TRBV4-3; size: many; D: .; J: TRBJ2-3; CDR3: CASSQVRGDTQYF; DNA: TGCGCCAGCAGCCAAGTCCGCGGGGATACGCAGTATTTT
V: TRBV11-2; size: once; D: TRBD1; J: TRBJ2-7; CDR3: CAGSLDRGHEQYF; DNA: TGTGCCGGCAGCTTAGACAGGGGGCATGAGCAGTACTTC
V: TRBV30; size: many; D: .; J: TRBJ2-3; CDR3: CAWSPGTNTDTQYF; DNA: TGTGCCTGGTCTCCGGGAACTAACACAGATACGCAGTATTTT
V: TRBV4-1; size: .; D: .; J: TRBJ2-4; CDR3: CASSLLPQQDYAAKNIQCF; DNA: TGCGCCAGCAGCCTCCTACCCCAGCAGGACTATGCAGCCAAAAACATTCAGTGCTTC
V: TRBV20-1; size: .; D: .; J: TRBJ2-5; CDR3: CSARIAGETQYF; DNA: TGCAGTGCCAGAATAGCTGGCGAGACCCAGTACTTC
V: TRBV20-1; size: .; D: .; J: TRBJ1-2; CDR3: CGASLDRVNYGYTF; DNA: TGCGGTGCTAGCTTAGATAGGGTAAACTATGGCTACACCTTC
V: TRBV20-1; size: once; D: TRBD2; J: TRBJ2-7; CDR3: CSASTWGGIHEQYF; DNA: TGCAGTGCTAGTACATGGGGAGGGATCCACGAGCAGTATTTC
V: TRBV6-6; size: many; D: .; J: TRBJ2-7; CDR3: CASSYRTVDYEQYF; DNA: TGTGCCAGCAGTTACAGGACAGTCGACTACGAGCAGTACTTC
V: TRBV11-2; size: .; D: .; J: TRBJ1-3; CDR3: CPSNLDVSPYSGNTIYF; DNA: TGTCCCAGCAACTTAGATGTTAGCCCGTACTCTGGAAACACCATATATTTT
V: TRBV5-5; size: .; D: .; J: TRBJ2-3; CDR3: CASSSGAGVDTLYF; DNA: TGTGCCAGCAGCTCTGGCGCCGGTGTGGATACGCTGTATTTT
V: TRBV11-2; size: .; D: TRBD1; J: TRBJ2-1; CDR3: CVSSAGTAHNEQFF; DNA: TGCGTCAGCAGCGCTGGGACAGCCCACAATGAGCAGTTCTTC
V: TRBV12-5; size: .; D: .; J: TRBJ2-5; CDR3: CASGQPVSQGLEESQYF; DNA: TGTGCTAGTGGTCAACCCGTCTCTCAGGGTCTCGAGGAGTCACAGTACTTC
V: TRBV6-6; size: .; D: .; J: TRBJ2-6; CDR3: CASSYGGTSSGADVLTF; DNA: TGTGCCAGCAGTTACGGGGGGACATCCTCTGGGGCCGACGTCCTGACTTTC
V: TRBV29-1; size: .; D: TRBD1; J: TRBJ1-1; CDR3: CNAVGWTGRTEAFF; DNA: TGCAACGCTGTAGGATGGACAGGGCGTACTGAAGCTTTCTTT
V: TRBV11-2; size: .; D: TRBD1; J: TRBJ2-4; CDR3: CASSLGTGGRENIQYF; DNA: TGTGCCAGCAGCTTAGGGACAGGGGGACGCGAAAACATTCAGTACTTC
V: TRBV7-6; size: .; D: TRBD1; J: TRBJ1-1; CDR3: CASSLLDRGMKTEAFF; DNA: TGTGCCAGCAGCCTCTTAGACAGGGGCATGAAGACTGAAGCTTTCTTT
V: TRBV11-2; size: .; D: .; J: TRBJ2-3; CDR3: CARSSRWGVSTDTQYF; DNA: TGTGCCAGGAGCTCCCGATGGGGAGTGAGCACAGATACGCAATATTTT
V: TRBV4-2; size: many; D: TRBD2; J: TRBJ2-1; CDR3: CASSQTPLAGAYNEQFF; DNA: TGTGCCAGCAGCCAAACCCCCTTAGCGGGAGCCTACAATGAGCAGTTCTTC
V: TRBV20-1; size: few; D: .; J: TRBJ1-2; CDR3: CSTRDRSRTPYGYTF; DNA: TGCAGTACTAGAGATAGGTCCCGGACCCCCTATGGCTATACTTTC